These T cell receptor beta chains were read from a single sample in a study of spatial heterogeneity in lung cancer. Using its own MiXCR run on the 5' RACE reads, TCRdb lists one record per CDR3 protein. This table holds 9,500 to 13,000 distinct CDR3 sequences, about 12% found once. The sample consisted of lung tumor tissue, taken at surgery. These receptor sequences come from a female donor with early-stage non-small cell lung cancer. The CDR3 runs from the conserved cysteine through the conserved F or W. A D gene is named only where the DNA matches it firmly. Expanded clones get a size class; other rows say once, few or many, or leave the size out.

j_call: TRBJ1-2; cdr3_length: 13; clone_size: many; d_call: TRBD1; v_call: TRBV5-1; cdr3_nt: TGCGCCAGCAACACCGGGACAGGGGATGGCTACACCTTC; cdr3_aa: CASNTGTGDGYTF
j_call: TRBJ1-1; cdr3_length: 15; clone_size: few; d_call: -; v_call: TRBV5-1; cdr3_nt: TGCGCCAGCAGCTCCAAACCGGGACAGAACACTGAAGCTTTCTTT; cdr3_aa: CASSSKPGQNTEAFF
j_call: TRBJ2-5; cdr3_length: 11; clone_size: few; d_call: -; v_call: TRBV7-2; cdr3_nt: TGTGCCAGCAGCTTATTCGAGACCCAGTACTTC; cdr3_aa: CASSLFETQYF
j_call: TRBJ2-7; cdr3_length: 13; clone_size: few; d_call: -; v_call: TRBV7-3; cdr3_nt: TGTGCCAGCAGCTTAACGGTGGAGACCGAGCAGTACTTC; cdr3_aa: CASSLTVETEQYF
j_call: TRBJ2-1; cdr3_length: 15; clone_size: many; d_call: -; v_call: TRBV20-1; cdr3_nt: TGCAGTGCTAGTAGGTGGCAGACCCCTTACAATGAGCAGTTCTTC; cdr3_aa: CSASRWQTPYNEQFF
j_call: TRBJ1-5; cdr3_length: 14; clone_size: many; d_call: TRBD1; v_call: TRBV27; cdr3_nt: TGTGCCAGCAGGAGCGGACAGGGATATCAGCCCCAGCATTTT; cdr3_aa: CASRSGQGYQPQHF
j_call: TRBJ2-7; cdr3_length: 15; clone_size: many; d_call: -; v_call: TRBV30; cdr3_nt: TGTGCCTGGAACGGCTTGGGAGGGGGCAGGTACGAGCAGTACTTC; cdr3_aa: CAWNGLGGGRYEQYF
j_call: TRBJ1-2; cdr3_length: 13; clone_size: -; d_call: -; v_call: TRBV20-1; cdr3_nt: TGCAGTGCTCGTCCCAGTATAAACTATGGCTACACCTTC; cdr3_aa: CSARPSINYGYTF
j_call: TRBJ1-1; cdr3_length: 15; clone_size: many; d_call: -; v_call: TRBV19; cdr3_nt: TGTGCCAGTAGTATCGGTGGAGGGGGGAACACTGAAGCTTTCTTT; cdr3_aa: CASSIGGGGNTEAFF
j_call: TRBJ1-1; cdr3_length: 15; clone_size: many; d_call: TRBD1; v_call: TRBV7-2; cdr3_nt: TGTGCCAGCAGCTCCACAGGGGGCCAGAACACTGAAGCTTTCTTT; cdr3_aa: CASSSTGGQNTEAFF
j_call: TRBJ2-3; cdr3_length: 12; clone_size: many; d_call: -; v_call: TRBV20-1; cdr3_nt: TGCAGTACCCGGGGCTTCACAGATACGCAGTATTTT; cdr3_aa: CSTRGFTDTQYF
j_call: TRBJ1-2; cdr3_length: 13; clone_size: -; d_call: -; v_call: TRBV2; cdr3_nt: TGTGCCAGCAGTGAAAGGCCCAACTATGGCTACACCTTC; cdr3_aa: CASSERPNYGYTF
j_call: TRBJ2-3; cdr3_length: 17; clone_size: few; d_call: -; v_call: TRBV6-1; cdr3_nt: TGTGCCAGCAGTGAAGGACGGCTAAGAGGGCTTACAGATACGCAGTATTTT; cdr3_aa: CASSEGRLRGLTDTQYF
j_call: TRBJ2-5; cdr3_length: 13; clone_size: many; d_call: -; v_call: TRBV6-2/TRBV6-3; cdr3_nt: TGTGCCAGCTATGGACTATTCCAAGAGACCCAGTACTTC; cdr3_aa: CASYGLFQETQYF